The present T cell receptor (beta chain) was sequenced within a study of blood T cell repertoires in COVID-19. The CDR3 is 13 residues long. V was trimmed by 6 bases and J by 8 bases, leaving 17 bases between them. The method was immunoSEQ multiplex PCR; TCRdb's version includes in-frame clones alone and lacks a portion of them. The table lists about 110,000 clones, approximately 70% of them singletons. The specimen was peripheral blood. This clonotype was sampled from a woman aged 60-75 years with acute or convalescent COVID-19. The rearrangement links TRBV12-3 or TRBV12-4 to TRBJ2-7; tentatively, D is TRBD2 (5 bases). The CDR3 coding sequence is TGTGCCAGCAGACCGACGTCGGGGATGAAGCAGTACTTC. This translates into CASRPTSGMKQYF.